Listed here is a single T cell receptor (beta chain). This sample is drawn from a study of radiation and T cells in renal cell carcinoma. Time point in this sample: blood 2 weeks post-SBRT. This sample's treatment: 15 Gy SBRT to primary tumor, nephrectomy 4 weeks later. The germline V and J ends were trimmed by 4 bases and 4 bases, with 14 bases remaining between them. CDR3 size: 15 residues. The germline V gene encodes CDR1 LNHDA and CDR2 SQIVND (reference sequence). Profiled with immunoSEQ multiplex PCR; TCRdb holds only in-frame clones, not every one. Of some 120,000 clones in the sample, 88% are singletons; the top ten hold 5.8%.

This receptor was obtained from a woman in her seventies with renal cell carcinoma. The chain has TRBV19 and TRBJ1-5, with D possibly TRBD1 on 6 matching bases. Sequences were derived from blood, sampled from a patient whose treatment included radiotherapy and nephrectomy. CDR3 in amino acids: CASSTRTGLNQPQHF. The CDR3 coding sequence is TGTGCCAGTAGTACCCGAACAGGGTTGAATCAGCCCCAGCATTTT.